The following is a T cell receptor (beta chain) sequence with its context. It has no known antigen specificity. Base qualities are not provided; no much larger clone lies one nucleotide away. This record belongs to a study of cytomegalovirus exposure and HLA in healthy donors (dated by TCRdb to 2015 to 2018). Study-wide context: An earlier analysis of a few hundred of the donors reported under 300 Gb of sequence data and 95 million to 120 million unique TCR beta sequences obtained from around 190 million T cells. The study aimed to test whether cataloging public T cell receptors could reveal signatures of past pathogen exposure. Besides the first cohort of 666 subjects, a separate validation cohort made up of roughly 120 different subjects was used. A later analysis re-examined previously published TCR beta repertoires from over 500 donors and added high-resolution HLA genotyping to investigate patterns of TCR occurrence. Rather than drawing on any new phenotypic data, the later analysis identified candidate immune exposures from TCR beta sequences and the way those sequences occurred across donors. The study profiled the T cell repertoires of about 640 subjects by immunosequencing and related them to cytomegalovirus serostatus. The number of typed donors differed by locus: about 620-630 for A, B, C, DRB1 and DQB1; 522 for DQA1; over 600 for DPA1; and 400 to 480 for DPB1. The study combined high-throughput TCR immunosequencing, statistical association of individual TCRs with disease status, and machine learning to predict cytomegalovirus infection status. All discovery cohort repertoires had been generated using a single sequencing platform. Among roughly 400 genotyped donors of the cohort, an average of around 220,000 unique TCR beta nucleotide sequences was sequenced per donor, of which roughly 17% were non-productive. About 280 gigabases of sequencing data and around 80 million unique TCR sequences made up an early release that covered approximately 700 HLA-typed donors. Four to six DR-DQ haplotypes were handled as single units for association and clustering, since linkage in the cohort was strong. Among the approximately 400 genotyped donors, approximately 76% belonged to the genetic ancestry cluster associated with self-reported Caucasian donors. A later genetic analysis used genome-wide SNP genotypes for 398 of the 666 donors, treating that subset as a discovery cohort. To decide whether each TCR beta V gene segment behaved as functional or pseudogenic, an earlier analysis of several hundred of the donors relied on high-throughput TCR beta sequencing. HLA typing included class I and class II loci at four-digit resolution. Donor age, sex, ethnicity and CMV serostatus were compiled alongside the repertoire data.

The germline V gene yields SGHTA for CDR1 and FQGNSA for CDR2. V is clipped by 3 bases and J by 7 bases, and the sequence between their germline boundaries is 12 bases long. The CDR3 runs 14 amino acids, cysteine and phenylalanine included. The kept DNA is CDR3 alone, 42 bases in frame from the first base. Summary of the overall study and its limitations: Roughly uniform sequencing depth across donors was assumed in presence/absence analyses, although this assumption may not hold. In a later analysis, several top co-occurrence clusters were reported to appear linked to parvovirus B19, influenza, CMV and Epstein-Barr virus. In vitro tests confirmed that a few of the cytomegalovirus-associated TCR beta chains recognize cytomegalovirus antigens. The classifier was reported to diagnose cytomegalovirus status with high specificity and sensitivity in both the original cohort and the validation cohort. At a false discovery rate of 0.05, a later analysis linked 16,951 TCR beta sequences to specific HLA alleles. Because counts were too low, roughly 18 rarely observed V segments, including chromosome 9 orphons, were left out of the earlier analysis of several hundred of the donors. The study gave a list of roughly 150 TCR beta chains associated with cytomegalovirus. Most TCR sequences were seen in very few donors, while some public TCRs were found in many individuals. Strong co-occurrence of HLA alleles, especially DR and DQ, made assigning TCR associations to individual alleles difficult. The authors suggested that the approach could potentially be extended to other disease states and immunological phenotypes. The cohort was sequenced for TCR beta chains only, and without alpha or paired-chain data the features that could be detected were limited. In an earlier analysis of more than 450 of the donors, most TCR beta V segments were observed in productive rearrangements about 87% or about 30% of the time, broadly matching IMGT annotations. In a later genetic analysis, a missense DCLRE1C variant was associated with V-gene and J-gene trimming of TCR beta chains, and the association was replicated in an independent cohort. Correlated functional status among segregating V segments might be attributable to linkage disequilibrium, but an unknown experimental factor could not be ruled out. In a later analysis, TCR association rates were found to vary across HLA loci, with the most associated TCRs seen for DRB1 alleles and the fewest for HLA-C alleles. Compared with the roughly 710-donor mean, donors in an Asian-associated ancestry cluster had fewer N-insertions in productive TCRs, according to a later genetic analysis. The 87-base-pair reads could not distinguish some IMGT-functional V segments, including TRBV6-2 and TRBV6-3, so those segments were excluded. The sequencing pipeline was judged likely to have produced a cluster of highly shared sequence variants as a technical artifact. A further reported finding was that TCR beta sequences accurately predicted the HLA-A and HLA-B alleles for most subjects in the first cohort. Because HLA typing was missing for some donors at each locus, association tests included only the typed subset. According to a later analysis, most CMV-associated TCR beta chains appeared to be HLA-restricted, and the HLA associations seemed to be driven largely by CMV exposure. Immune exposure information for the cohort was limited to CMV serostatus. In a later analysis, HLA-associated TCR beta chains were found to be more clonally expanded and to have lower generation probabilities than equally common non-associated chains.

The cohort consisted of 650 to 700 healthy bone marrow donors. All cohort members were sampled while nominally healthy, although unrecorded immune exposures were likely present. The donor tested CMV seronegative and was one of the 352 seronegative cohort members. Every donor gave a peripheral blood sample, and the peripheral blood mononuclear cells from that sample were used for TCR beta sequencing. Genomic DNA was extracted from the blood cell samples with the Qiagen DNeasy Blood Extraction Kit. The library was prepared using the immunoSEQ multiplex PCR assay. A mixture of 60 forward primers for TCR Vbeta segments and 13 reverse primers for TCR Jbeta segments was used in the multiplex PCR. The CDR3 region of rearranged TCR beta genes was amplified from genomic DNA with a multiplex PCR assay. The amplified TCR beta libraries were sequenced on the Illumina HiSeq System as 87-base-pair reads. On the study's bioinformatics: A later analysis counted tens of millions of unique TCR beta chains across the 666 repertoires, and some 12 million of these chains were shared by at least two donors. A nearest-neighbor algorithm error-corrected the raw reads and collapsed the reads into unique sequences, merging closely related sequences to remove PCR and sequencing errors. CDR3 sequences were aligned to IMGT reference sequences to assign V, D and J gene segments. For a sequence to be retained, a match of at least six nucleotides to both a V gene segment and a J gene segment was required. A rearrangement was called productive if the CDR3 had no stop codons and remained in frame with V and J, and every other rearrangement was called non-productive. CDR3 was defined according to IMGT convention as the region running from the second conserved V-encoded cysteine to the conserved J-encoded phenylalanine. In an earlier analysis of around 540 of the donors, sequences lacking an unambiguous match to a single V gene segment were excluded. An earlier analysis of several hundred of the donors classified V segments as functional when productive rearrangements were above 56.7% and as segregating when the standard deviation between donors was above 5%. A statistical classification framework was built to diagnose cytomegalovirus status from the catalog of TCR beta chain sequences. In a later analysis, V and J genes were assigned by comparing TCR nucleotide sequences against IMGT/GENE-DB human TR gene sequences. Using the TCRdist pipeline, a later analysis assigned CDR3 sequences along with most-parsimonious VDJ recombination scenarios. A later analysis defined each TCR beta chain by its CDR3 amino acid sequence plus V-gene family, and excluded reads lacking a unique V-gene family. As a way to deal with suspected cross-contamination and a sequencing artifact, a later analysis dropped 450 to 600 nucleotide sequences that were highly shared and had low generation probability. For each public chain, a later analysis derived a clonal expansion index from normalized ranks of inferred template counts within each repertoire. In a later analysis, generation probabilities were computed using a VDJ recombination model fitted to out-of-frame rearrangements, and the results were checked against IGoR. In a later analysis, hypergeometric tests were used to score TCR-TCR, TCR-HLA and TCR-CMV co-occurrence, with a repertoire-size bias correction applied to TCR pairs. A later analysis estimated false discovery rates by permuting HLA or CMV assignments 20 times. In a later analysis, co-occurring TCRs were grouped using DBSCAN, and TCRdist sequence similarity was added for clustering within HLA-allele-positive subsets. Repertoires with fewer than 30,000 or more than 120,000 public chains, plus five repertoires with anomalous nucleotide sharing, were excluded from co-occurrence clustering. The source is immuneACCESS, and TCRdb retained only in-frame sequences with V and J called. Part of the clones is not carried over; for the studies checked, unresolved V genes explain less than half of this, and the remainder is unexplained. V, J and clone size derive from that table, while D and trimming were established from the DNA sequence. Here the sample has 95,000 to 150,000 clones; over 15% occur a single time. The biggest ten clones account for about 2% of the sample.

This clonotype was sampled from a young woman in good health and CMV-seronegative. The V gene is TRBV7-2 and the J gene is TRBJ1-4; TRBD1 is a weak D gene call, 5 bases matching. Specimen: PBMCs. At the DNA level, the sequence is TGTGCCAGCAGCTTTCAAATGGGGGGTGAAAAACTGTTTTTT. This translates into CASSFQMGGEKLFF.